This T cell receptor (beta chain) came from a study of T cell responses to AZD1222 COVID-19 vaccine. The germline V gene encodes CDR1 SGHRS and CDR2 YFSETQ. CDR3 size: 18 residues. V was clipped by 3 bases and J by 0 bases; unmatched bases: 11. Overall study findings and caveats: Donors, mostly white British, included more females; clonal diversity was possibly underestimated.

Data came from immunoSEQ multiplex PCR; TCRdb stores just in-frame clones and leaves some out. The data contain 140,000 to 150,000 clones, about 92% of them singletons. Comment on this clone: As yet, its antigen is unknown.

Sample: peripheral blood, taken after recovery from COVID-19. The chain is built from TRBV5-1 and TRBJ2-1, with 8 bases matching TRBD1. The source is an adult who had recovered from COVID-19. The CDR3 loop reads CASSSGQGATFSYNEQFF. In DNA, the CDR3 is TGCGCCAGCAGCTCCGGGCAGGGGGCCACCTTCTCCTACAATGAGCAGTTCTTC.